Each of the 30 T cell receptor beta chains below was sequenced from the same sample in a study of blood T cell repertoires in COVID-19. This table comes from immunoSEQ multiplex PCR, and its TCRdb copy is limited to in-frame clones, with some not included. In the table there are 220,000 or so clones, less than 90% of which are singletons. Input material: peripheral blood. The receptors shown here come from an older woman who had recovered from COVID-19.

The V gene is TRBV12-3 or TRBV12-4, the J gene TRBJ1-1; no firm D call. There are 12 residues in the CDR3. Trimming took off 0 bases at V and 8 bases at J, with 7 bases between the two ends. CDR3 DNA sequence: TGTGCCAGCAGTTTAGCTCTCCGGGAAGCTTTCTTT. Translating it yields CASSLALREAFF.

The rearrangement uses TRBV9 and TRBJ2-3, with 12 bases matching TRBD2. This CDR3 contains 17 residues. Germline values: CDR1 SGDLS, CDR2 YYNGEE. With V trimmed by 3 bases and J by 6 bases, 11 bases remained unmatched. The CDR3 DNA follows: TGTGCCAGCAGCGCGATGACTAGCGGGGGATCTCTGGATACGCAGTATTTT. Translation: CASSAMTSGGSLDTQYF.

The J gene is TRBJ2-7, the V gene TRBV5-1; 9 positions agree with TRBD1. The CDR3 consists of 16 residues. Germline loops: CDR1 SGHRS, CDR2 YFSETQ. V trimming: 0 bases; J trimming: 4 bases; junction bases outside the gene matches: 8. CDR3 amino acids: CASSLGGNRGHYEQYF. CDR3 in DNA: TGCGCCAGCAGCTTGGGAGGAAACAGGGGGCATTACGAGCAGTACTTC.

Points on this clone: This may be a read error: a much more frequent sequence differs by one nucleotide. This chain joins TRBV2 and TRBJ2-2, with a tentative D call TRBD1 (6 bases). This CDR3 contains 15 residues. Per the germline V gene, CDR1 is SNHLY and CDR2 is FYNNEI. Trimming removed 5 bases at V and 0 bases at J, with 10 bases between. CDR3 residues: CASSQWTANTGELFF. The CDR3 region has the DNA TGTGCCAGCAGTCAATGGACAGCGAACACCGGGGAGCTGTTTTTT.

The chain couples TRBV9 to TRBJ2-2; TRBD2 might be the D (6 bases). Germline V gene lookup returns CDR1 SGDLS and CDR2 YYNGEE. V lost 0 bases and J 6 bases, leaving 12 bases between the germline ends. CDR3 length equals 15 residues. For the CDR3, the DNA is TGTGCCAGCAGCGTAGATCCGCGGGGCGCCGGGGAGCTGTTTTTT. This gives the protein CASSVDPRGAGELFF.

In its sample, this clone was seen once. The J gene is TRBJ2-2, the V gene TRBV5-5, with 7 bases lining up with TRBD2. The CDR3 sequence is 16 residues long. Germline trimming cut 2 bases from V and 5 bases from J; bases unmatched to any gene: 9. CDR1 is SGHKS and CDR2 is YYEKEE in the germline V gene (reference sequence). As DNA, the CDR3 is TGTGCCAGCAGCTTCCCCAGCGGGGTTGGGACCGGGGAGCTGTTTTTT. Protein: CASSFPSGVGTGELFF.

CDR3 nucleotides: TGCGCCAGCAGCCAACGAGGAGTTATGAACACTGAAGCTTTCTTT. Residues: CASSQRGVMNTEAFF. The rearrangement links TRBV4-1 to TRBJ1-1; no clear D gene. This CDR3 spans 15 amino acids. Deletions cut 2 bases from V and 0 bases from J, with 10 bases between. Germline V CDR1 and CDR2: MGHRA, YSYEKL.

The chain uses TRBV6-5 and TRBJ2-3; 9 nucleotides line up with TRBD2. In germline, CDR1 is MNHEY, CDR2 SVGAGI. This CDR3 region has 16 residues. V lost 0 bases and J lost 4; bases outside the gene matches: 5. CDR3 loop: CASSYSAGGGPDTQYF. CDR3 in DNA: TGTGCCAGCAGTTACTCCGCGGGGGGGGGCCCAGATACGCAGTATTTT.

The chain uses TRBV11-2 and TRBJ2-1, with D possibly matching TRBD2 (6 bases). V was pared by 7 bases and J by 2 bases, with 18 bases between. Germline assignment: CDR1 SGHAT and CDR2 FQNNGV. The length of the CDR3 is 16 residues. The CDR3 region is CASTRRGSLTYNEQFF. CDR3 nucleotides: TGTGCCAGCACCCGCCGGGGGTCTCTAACCTACAATGAGCAGTTCTTC.

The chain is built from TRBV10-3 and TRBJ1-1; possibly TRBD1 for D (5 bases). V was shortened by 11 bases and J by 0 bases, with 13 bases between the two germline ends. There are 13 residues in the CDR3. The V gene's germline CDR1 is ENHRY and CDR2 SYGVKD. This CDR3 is CASTRQMNTEAFF. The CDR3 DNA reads TGTGCCTCCACCAGACAGATGAACACTGAAGCTTTCTTT.

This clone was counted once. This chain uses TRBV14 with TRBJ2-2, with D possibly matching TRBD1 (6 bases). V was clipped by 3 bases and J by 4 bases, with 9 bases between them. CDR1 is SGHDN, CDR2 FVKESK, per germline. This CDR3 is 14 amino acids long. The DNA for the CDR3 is TGTGCCAGCAGCCATTGGGGGCGCACCGGGGAGCTGTTTTTT. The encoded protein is CASSHWGRTGELFF.

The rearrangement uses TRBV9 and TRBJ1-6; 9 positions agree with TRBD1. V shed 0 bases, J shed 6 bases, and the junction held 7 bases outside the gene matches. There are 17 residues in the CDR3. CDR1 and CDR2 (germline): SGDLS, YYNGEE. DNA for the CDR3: TGTGCCAGCAGCGTAGAAGGGACAGGGTATGGTAATTCACCCCTCCACTTT. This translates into CASSVEGTGYGNSPLHF. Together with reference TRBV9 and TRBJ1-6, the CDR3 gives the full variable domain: DSGVTQTPKHLITATGQRVTLRCSPRSGDLSVYWYQQSLDQGLQFLIQYYNGEERAKGNILERFSAQQFPDLHSELNLSSLELGDSALYFCASSVEGTGYGNSPLHFGNGTRLTVT.

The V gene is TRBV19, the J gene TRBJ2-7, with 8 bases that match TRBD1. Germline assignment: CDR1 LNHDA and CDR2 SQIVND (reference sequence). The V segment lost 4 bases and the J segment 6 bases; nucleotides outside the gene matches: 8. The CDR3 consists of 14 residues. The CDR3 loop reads CASSTSNQGAEQYF. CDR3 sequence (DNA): TGTGCCAGTAGTACGAGCAATCAGGGGGCCGAGCAGTACTTC.

Here the CDR3 DNA reads TGTGCCAGCAGCGGGGGCCGCTACAATGAGCAGTTCTTC. This encodes CASSGGRYNEQFF. The chain recombines TRBV9 with TRBJ2-1; TRBD1 is a possible D gene (5 bases). The CDR3 spans 13 residues. V dropped 3 bases and J dropped 3 bases, with 7 bases sitting between them. The germline CDR1 and CDR2 sequences are SGDLS and YYNGEE.

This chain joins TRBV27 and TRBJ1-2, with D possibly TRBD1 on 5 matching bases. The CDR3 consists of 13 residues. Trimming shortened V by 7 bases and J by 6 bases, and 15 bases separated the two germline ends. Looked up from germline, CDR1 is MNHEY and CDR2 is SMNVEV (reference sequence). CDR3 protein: CASTPGVGNGYTF. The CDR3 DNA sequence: TGTGCCAGCACCCCGGGGGTCGGCAATGGCTACACCTTC.

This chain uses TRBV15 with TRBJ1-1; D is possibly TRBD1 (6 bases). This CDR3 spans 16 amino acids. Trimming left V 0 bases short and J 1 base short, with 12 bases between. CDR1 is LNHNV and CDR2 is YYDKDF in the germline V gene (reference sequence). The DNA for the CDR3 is TGTGCCACCAGCAGAGATTCAGGGGAACGGAACACTGAAGCTTTCTTT. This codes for CATSRDSGERNTEAFF.

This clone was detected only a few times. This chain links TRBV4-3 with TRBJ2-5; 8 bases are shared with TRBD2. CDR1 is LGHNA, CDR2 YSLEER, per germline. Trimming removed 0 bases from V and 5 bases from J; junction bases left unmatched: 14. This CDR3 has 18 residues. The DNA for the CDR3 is TGCGCCAGCAGCCAAGATTCGCCCTACGGGGGGGCTTGGGAGACCCAGTACTTC. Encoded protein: CASSQDSPYGGAWETQYF.

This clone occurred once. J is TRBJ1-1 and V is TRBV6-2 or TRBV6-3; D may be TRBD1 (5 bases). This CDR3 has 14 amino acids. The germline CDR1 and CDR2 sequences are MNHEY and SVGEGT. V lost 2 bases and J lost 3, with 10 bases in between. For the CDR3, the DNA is TGTGCCAGCAGTTACAGGGGAGGGGACACTGAAGCTTTCTTT. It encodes CASSYRGGDTEAFF.

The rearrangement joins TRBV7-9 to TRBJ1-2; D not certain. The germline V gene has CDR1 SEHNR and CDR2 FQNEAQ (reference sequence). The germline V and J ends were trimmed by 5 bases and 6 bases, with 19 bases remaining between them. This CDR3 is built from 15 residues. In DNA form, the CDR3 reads TGTGCCAGCAGCCCGGGGTTGGTTTTCGGCCATGGCTACACCTTC. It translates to CASSPGLVFGHGYTF.

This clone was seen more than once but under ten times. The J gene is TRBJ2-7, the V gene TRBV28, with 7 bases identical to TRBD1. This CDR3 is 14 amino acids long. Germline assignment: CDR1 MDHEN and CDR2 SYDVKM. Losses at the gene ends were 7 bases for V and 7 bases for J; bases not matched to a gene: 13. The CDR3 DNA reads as TGTGCCAGCACCTCTTTCGACAGGGCTCAAGAGCAGTACTTC. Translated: CASTSFDRAQEQYF.

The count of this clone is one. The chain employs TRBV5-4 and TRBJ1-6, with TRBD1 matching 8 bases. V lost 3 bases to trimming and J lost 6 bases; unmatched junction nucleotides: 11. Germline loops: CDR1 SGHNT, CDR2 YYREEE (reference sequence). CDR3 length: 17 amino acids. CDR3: CASSSRTGMTFNSPLHF. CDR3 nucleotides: TGTGCCAGCAGCTCCCGGACAGGGATGACATTTAATTCACCCCTCCACTTT.

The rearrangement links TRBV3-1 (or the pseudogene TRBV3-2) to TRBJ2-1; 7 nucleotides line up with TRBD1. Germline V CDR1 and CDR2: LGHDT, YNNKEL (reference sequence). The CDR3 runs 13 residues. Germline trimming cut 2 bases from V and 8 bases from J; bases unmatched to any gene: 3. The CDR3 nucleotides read TGTGCCAGCAGCCAAAGGGGGCCGGATGAGCAGTTCTTC. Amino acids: CASSQRGPDEQFF.

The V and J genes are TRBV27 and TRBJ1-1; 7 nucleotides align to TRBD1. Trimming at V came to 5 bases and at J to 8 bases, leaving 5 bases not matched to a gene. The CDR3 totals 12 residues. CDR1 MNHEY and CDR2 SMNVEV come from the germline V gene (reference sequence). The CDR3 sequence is CASSPGTAEAFF. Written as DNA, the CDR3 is TGTGCCAGCAGTCCCGGGACAGCCGAAGCTTTCTTT.

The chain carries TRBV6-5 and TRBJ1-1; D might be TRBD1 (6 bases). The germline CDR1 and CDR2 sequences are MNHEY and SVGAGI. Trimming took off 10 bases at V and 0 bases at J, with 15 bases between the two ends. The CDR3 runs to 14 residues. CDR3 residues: CAIQGSRLNTEAFF. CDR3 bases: TGTGCCATCCAGGGGAGTAGACTGAACACTGAAGCTTTCTTT.

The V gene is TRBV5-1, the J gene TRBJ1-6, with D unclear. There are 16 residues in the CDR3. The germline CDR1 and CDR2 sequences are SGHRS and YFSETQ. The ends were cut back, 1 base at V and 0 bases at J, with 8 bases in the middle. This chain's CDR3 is CASSLSASSYNSPLHF. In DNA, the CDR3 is TGCGCCAGCAGCTTGTCTGCTAGCTCCTATAATTCACCCCTCCACTTT.

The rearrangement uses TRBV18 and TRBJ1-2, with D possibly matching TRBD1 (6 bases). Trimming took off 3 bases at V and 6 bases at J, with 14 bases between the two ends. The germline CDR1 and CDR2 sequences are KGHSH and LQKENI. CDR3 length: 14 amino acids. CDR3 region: CASSPGQPSDGYTF. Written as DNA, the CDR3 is TGTGCCAGCTCACCCGGACAGCCGTCGGATGGCTACACCTTC.

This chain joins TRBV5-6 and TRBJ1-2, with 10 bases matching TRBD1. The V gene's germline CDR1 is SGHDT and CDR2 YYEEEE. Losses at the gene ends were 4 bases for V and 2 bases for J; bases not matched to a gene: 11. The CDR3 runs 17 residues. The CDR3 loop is CASSGSWTGGINYGYTF. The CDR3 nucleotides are TGTGCCAGCAGCGGATCATGGACAGGGGGAATCAACTATGGCTACACCTTC.

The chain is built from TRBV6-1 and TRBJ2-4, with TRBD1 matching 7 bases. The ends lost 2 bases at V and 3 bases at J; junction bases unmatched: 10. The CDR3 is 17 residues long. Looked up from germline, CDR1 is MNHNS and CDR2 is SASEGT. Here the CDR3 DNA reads TGTGCCAGCAGTGAACCCCCTCTCCGGGACAGCAAAAACATTCAGTACTTC. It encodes CASSEPPLRDSKNIQYF.

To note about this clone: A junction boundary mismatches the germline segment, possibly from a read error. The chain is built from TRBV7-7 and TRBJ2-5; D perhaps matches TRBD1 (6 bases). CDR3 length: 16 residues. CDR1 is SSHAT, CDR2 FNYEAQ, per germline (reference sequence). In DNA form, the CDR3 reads TGTGCTAGCAGCCTTGAGACAGGTGCCCCTATACAGACCCAGTACTTC. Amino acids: CASSLETGAPIQTQYF.

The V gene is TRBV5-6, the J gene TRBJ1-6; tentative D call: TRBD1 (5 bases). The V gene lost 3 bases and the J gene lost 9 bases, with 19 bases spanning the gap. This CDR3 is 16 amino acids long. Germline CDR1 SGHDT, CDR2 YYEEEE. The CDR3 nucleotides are TGTGCCAGCAGCTCTGGCGTAGCGCGGGGGGGTTCACCCCTCCACTTT. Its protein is CASSSGVARGGSPLHF. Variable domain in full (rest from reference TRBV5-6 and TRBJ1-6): DAGVTQSPTHLIKTRGQQVTLRCSPKSGHDTVSWYQQALGQGPQFIFQYYEEEERQRGNFPDRFSGHQFPNYSSELNVNALLLGDSALYLCASSSGVARGGSPLHFGNGTRLTVT.